Described below is a single T cell receptor beta chain sequence and its context. The data were obtained in a study of blood T cell repertoires in COVID-19. Clones were sequenced by immunoSEQ multiplex PCR, and TCRdb holds only the in-frame ones, with some missing. The table lists under 150,000 clones, approximately 92% of them singletons, with approximately 2.8% in the top ten. Germline loops: CDR1 KGHSH, CDR2 LQKENI. Trimming shortened V by 6 bases and J by 3 bases, and 9 bases separated the two germline ends. The CDR3 is made up of 12 amino acids. The TCR sequence derives from a woman in her sixties with active COVID-19. The sequencing input was peripheral blood. The genes are TRBV18 and TRBJ2-7; maybe TRBD1 (5 bases). CDR3 residues: CASSSDNYEQYF. DNA for the CDR3: TGTGCCAGCTCGTCGGACAACTACGAGCAGTACTTC.